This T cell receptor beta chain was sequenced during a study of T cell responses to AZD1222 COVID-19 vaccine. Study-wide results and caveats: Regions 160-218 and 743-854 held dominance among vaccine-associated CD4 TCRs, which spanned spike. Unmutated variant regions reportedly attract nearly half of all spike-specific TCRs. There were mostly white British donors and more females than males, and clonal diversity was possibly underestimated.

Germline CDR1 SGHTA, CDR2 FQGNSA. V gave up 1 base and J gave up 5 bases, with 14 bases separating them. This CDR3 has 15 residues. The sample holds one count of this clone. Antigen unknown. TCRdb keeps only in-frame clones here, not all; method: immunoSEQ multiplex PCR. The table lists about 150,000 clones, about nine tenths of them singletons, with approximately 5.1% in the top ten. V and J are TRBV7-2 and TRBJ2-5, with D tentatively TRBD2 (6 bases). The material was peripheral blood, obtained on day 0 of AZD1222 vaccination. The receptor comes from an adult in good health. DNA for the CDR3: TGTGCCAGCAGCTTAGTTAGGGCCCGGGGGGAGACCCAGTACTTC. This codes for CASSLVRARGETQYF.